This T cell receptor beta chain comes out of a study of control samples from healthy donors and cancer patients. The assay was immunoSEQ multiplex PCR, and TCRdb's table has in-frame clones only and misses some. The profile shows 120,000 to 150,000 clones, 85% to 95% of them singletons. Trimming took off 0 bases at V and 8 bases at J, with 13 bases between the two ends. Per germline, CDR1 MGHRA and CDR2 YSYEKL. The CDR3 runs 15 residues. The gene calls are TRBV4-1 and TRBJ1-4; D is unresolved. The sequenced sample was blood. The clonotype was recovered from a man aged 35 to 55 in good health. This chain's CDR3 is CASSQDGGVREKLFF. DNA of the CDR3: TGCGCCAGCAGCCAAGACGGAGGTGTACGGGAAAAACTGTTTTTT.